This T cell receptor beta chain was identified in a study of memory CD4+ T cells and cytomegalovirus serostatus. General study results and limits: Suggested: most of the CMV-linked TCR signature lies in CD4+ memory cells.

The sort gate was single viable CD3+CD4+CD8-CD45RO+ cells for memory CD4+ T cells. To note about this clone: What it recognizes is unknown.

The germline gives CDR1 MNHNY, CDR2 SVGAGI (reference sequence). The V gene lost 4 bases and the J gene lost 5 bases, with 11 bases spanning the gap. The CDR3 runs 13 residues. Here immunoSEQ multiplex PCR was the method, and the copy in TCRdb shows in-frame clones only, minus some. The sample lists approximately 27,000 clones, around 76% occurring once. This chain uses TRBV6-6 with TRBJ1-2; D gene unclear. The sequencing input was memory CD4+ T cells from blood. The clonotype was recovered from an adult in good health and CMV-seronegative. The CDR3 is CASSLEGQYGYTF. CDR3 nucleotides: TGTGCCAGCAGTTTAGAGGGTCAATATGGCTACACCTTC.